Included here is one T cell receptor beta chain sequence, with context. Per germline, CDR1 SGHVS and CDR2 FQNEAQ. V shed 0 bases and J shed 10 bases, with 12 bases lying between them. CDR3 length: 13 amino acids. This specimen comes from a study of control samples from healthy donors and cancer patients. Only in-frame clones appear in the TCRdb table, and some are missing; sequencing was by immunoSEQ multiplex PCR. The table lists about 120,000 clones, about 94% of them singletons. The source material was blood. The chain uses TRBV7-8 and TRBJ1-1, with D unclear. The receptor was isolated from a man aged 25 to 40 in good health. This CDR3 reads CASSLAKETRAFF. CDR3 bases: TGTGCCAGCAGCTTAGCGAAGGAGACACGAGCTTTCTTT. Variable domain in full (rest from reference TRBV7-8 and TRBJ1-1): GAGVSQSPRYKVAKRGQDVALRCDPISGHVSLFWYQQALGQGPEFLTYFQNEAQLDKSGLPSDRFFAERPEGSVSTLKIQRTQQEDSAVYLCASSLAKETRAFFGQGTRLTVV.